This entry concerns a single TCR beta chain. This sample also contains other DNA sequences that code for the same CDR3. Per the germline V gene, CDR1 is SGHRS and CDR2 is YFSETQ. V trimming: 0 bases; J trimming: 5 bases; junction bases outside the gene matches: 4. This CDR3 has 16 amino acids. The data derive from a study of blood T cell repertoires in COVID-19. On the study more broadly: PBMCs, B-cell-depleted T cells, or T cells were the source of the cDNA or gDNA that made up the material.

Original processing methods: The assay estimated nucleated cells by amplifying reference gene primers. Libraries were prepared by immunoSEQ multiplex PCR; TCRdb keeps only in-frame clonotypes and omits some of them. For V, J and clone size, that table is used; D and trimming come from the DNA. The table records roughly 250,000 clones, roughly 84% of them present only once. The clonotype comes from a woman between 40 and 50 years old with active or convalescent COVID-19. Sequencing was done on a sample of peripheral blood. The V gene is TRBV5-1, the J gene TRBJ2-5; 13 nucleotides agree with TRBD2. The CDR3 is CASSLVTSGGAETQYF. In DNA, the CDR3 is TGCGCCAGCAGCTTGGTTACTAGCGGGGGGGCCGAGACCCAGTACTTC.